This TCR beta chain stems from a study of spatial heterogeneity in lung cancer. Overall study findings and caveats: Tumor T cells had an estimated coverage that came to approximately 6.3% for alpha chains and 13% for beta chains. For expanded intratumoral alpha and beta TCRs, counts tracked tumor mutation counts.

Every TCR cDNA molecule bore a unique molecular identifier. TCRdb itself ran the 5' RACE reads through MiXCR, one entry per CDR3 protein. Here the sample spans roughly 16,000 distinct CDR3 sequences, approximately 5.8% being singletons. The V end was cut by 4 bases, the J end by 5 bases, with 19 bases between. Per the germline V gene, CDR1 is SGDLS and CDR2 is YYNGEE. This CDR3 has 16 amino acids. The time point was: sample taken at primary tumor resection. Just over 70 TRACERx patients with early, untreated non-small cell lung cancer donated samples. Whole RNA, which was extracted from tumor, nontumor lung tissue or frozen PBMC, was sequenced without any cell sorting. This clonotype has a count of ten or more. Its specificity is not known.

The sample in question was lung tumor tissue, obtained at surgery. This rearrangement joins TRBV9 to TRBJ2-1; the D is unclear. The TCR comes from a male donor with early-stage non-small cell lung cancer. DNA of the CDR3: TGTGCCAGCAGCACCCAGACAATCGGCCAAAACAATGAGCAGTTCTTC. Amino acid sequence: CASSTQTIGQNNEQFF.